This TCR beta chain was captured in a study of radiation and T cells in renal cell carcinoma. This clone was seen only once. Produced via immunoSEQ multiplex PCR; TCRdb's table is partial and in-frame only. The data show roughly 150,000 clones, with roughly 87% seen just once and 10% to 15% held by the top ten. The CDR3 is 17 residues long. V lost 6 bases and J 0 bases, leaving 18 bases between the germline ends. Germline V gene sequence: CDR1 MNHNS, CDR2 SASEGT. Time point described: blood 2 weeks post-SBRT. The sample's treatment: 15 Gy SBRT to primary tumor, nephrectomy 4 weeks later. The gene calls are TRBV6-1 and TRBJ2-1, with D maybe TRBD2 (5 bases). The sequences come from blood, collected from a patient whose treatment included radiotherapy and nephrectomy. The receptor was isolated from a woman aged 50 to 65 with renal cell carcinoma. For the CDR3, the DNA is TGTGCCAGCAGCGAACTCCCCGGGGTTAGCTCCTACAATGAGCAGTTCTTC. Translation: CASSELPGVSSYNEQFF.